This record looks at one TCR beta chain sequence and its context. The antigen remains unidentified. The V gene's germline CDR1 is MGHRA and CDR2 YSYEKL. Trimming took 5 bases from V and 4 from J; bases not matched to a gene: 5. The CDR3 is 16 residues long. The PCR contained 60 Vbeta and 13 Jbeta primers. Using immunoSEQ multiplex PCR, the repertoire was profiled, and TCRdb retains in-frame clones only, with some absent. The data hold 85,000 to 100,000 clones, with roughly 76% observed a single time. Healthy bone marrow donors made up the cohort. This donor had no CMV serostatus on record. The data stem from a study of cytomegalovirus exposure and HLA in healthy donors. Whole-study findings and limits: Available immune exposure information was restricted to CMV serostatus only.

The sample comprised PBMCs. The TCR originated in a human donor in good health. The V and J genes are TRBV4-1 and TRBJ2-2; 12 bases match TRBD2. The CDR3 DNA reads as TGCGCCAGCAGCTCTAGCGGGGGGGGATTCACCGGGGAGCTGTTTTTT. Translation: CASSSSGGGFTGELFF.